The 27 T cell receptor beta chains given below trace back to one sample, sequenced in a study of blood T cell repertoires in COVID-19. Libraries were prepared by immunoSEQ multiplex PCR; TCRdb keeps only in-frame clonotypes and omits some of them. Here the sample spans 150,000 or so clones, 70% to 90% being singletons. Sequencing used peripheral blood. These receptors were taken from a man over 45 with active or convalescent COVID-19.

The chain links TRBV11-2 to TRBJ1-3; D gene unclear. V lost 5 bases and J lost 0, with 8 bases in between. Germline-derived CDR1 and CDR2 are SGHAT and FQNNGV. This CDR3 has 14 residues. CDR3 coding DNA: TGTGCCAGCAGCACTCTCTCCTCTGGAAACACCATATATTTT. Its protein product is CASSTLSSGNTIYF.

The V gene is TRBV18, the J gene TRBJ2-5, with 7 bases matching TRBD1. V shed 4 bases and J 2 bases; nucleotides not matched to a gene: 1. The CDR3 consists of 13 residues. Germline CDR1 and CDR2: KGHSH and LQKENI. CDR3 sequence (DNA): TGTGCCAGCTCACGACAGGGACAAGAGACCCAGTACTTC. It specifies CASSRQGQETQYF.

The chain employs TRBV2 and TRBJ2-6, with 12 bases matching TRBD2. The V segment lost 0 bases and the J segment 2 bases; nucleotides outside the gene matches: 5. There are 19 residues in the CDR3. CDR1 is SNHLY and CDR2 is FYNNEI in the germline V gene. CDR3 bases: TGTGCCAGCAGTGAAGCGCTTCGACTAGCGGGAGCTGGGGCCAACGTCCTGACTTTC. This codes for CASSEALRLAGAGANVLTF.

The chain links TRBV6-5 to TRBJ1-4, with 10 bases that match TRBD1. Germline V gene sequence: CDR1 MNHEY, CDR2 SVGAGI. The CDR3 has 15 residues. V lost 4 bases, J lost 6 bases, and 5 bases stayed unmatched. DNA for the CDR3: TGTGCCAGCAGTTTCGGGACAGGGGTAGATGAAAAACTGTTTTTT. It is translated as CASSFGTGVDEKLFF.

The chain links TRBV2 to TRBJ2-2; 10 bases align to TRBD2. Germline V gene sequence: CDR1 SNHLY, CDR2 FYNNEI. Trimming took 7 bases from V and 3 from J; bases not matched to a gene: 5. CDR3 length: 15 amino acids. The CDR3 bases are TGTGCCAGCACTGCTAGCGGGGGATACACCGGGGAGCTGTTTTTT. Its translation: CASTASGGYTGELFF.

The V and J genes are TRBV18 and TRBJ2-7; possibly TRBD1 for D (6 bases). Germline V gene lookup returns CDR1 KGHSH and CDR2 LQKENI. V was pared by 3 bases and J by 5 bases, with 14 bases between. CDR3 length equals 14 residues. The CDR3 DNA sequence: TGTGCCAGCTCACCCGAGTTGGGGGCCCACGAGCAGTACTTC. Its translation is CASSPELGAHEQYF.

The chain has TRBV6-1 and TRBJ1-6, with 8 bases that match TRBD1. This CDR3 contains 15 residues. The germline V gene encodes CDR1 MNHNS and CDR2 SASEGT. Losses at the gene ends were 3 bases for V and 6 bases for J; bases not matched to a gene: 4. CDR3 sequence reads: CASSDGQGGNSPLHF. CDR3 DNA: TGTGCCAGCAGTGACGGACAGGGTGGTAATTCACCCCTCCACTTT.

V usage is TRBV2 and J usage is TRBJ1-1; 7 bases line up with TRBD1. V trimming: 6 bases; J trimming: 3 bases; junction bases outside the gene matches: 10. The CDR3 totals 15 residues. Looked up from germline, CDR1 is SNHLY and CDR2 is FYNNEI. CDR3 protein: CASRPSTGSYTEAFF. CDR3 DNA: TGTGCCAGCAGACCCTCGACAGGGTCGTACACTGAAGCTTTCTTT.

DNA of the CDR3: TGTGCCAGCAGTGAGACTACCGGGACAGGGATGGCTTTCTTT. This sequence encodes CASSETTGTGMAFF. This rearrangement joins TRBV6-1 to TRBJ1-1; 9 bases align to TRBD1. The V gene end was trimmed by 3 bases and the J gene end by 11 bases; junction bases not matched to a gene: 10. The CDR3 runs to 14 residues. In germline, CDR1 is MNHNS, CDR2 SASEGT.

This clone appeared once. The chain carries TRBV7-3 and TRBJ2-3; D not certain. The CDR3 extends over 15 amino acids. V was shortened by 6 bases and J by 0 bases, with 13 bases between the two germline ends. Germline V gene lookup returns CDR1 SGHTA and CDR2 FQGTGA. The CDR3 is CASSQARSSTDTQYF. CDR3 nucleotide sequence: TGTGCCAGCAGTCAGGCGCGCTCTAGCACAGATACGCAGTATTTT.

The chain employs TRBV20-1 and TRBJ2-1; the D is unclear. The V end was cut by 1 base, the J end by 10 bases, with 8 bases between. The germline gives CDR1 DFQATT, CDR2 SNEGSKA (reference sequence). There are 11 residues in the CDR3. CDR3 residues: CSARGFQEQFF. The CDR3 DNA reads TGCAGTGCTAGAGGTTTCCAGGAGCAGTTCTTC.

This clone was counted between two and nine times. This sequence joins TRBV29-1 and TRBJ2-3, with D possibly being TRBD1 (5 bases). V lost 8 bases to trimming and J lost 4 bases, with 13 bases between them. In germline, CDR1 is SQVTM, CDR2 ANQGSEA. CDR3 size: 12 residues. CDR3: CSFIQGSDTQYF. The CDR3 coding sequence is TGCAGCTTTATTCAGGGATCAGATACGCAGTATTTT.

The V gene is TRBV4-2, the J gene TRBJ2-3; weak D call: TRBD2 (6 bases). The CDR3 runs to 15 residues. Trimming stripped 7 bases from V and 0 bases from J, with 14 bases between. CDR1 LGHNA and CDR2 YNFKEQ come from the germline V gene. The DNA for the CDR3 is TGTGCCAGCAACGGCGGGGCCCCTAGCACAGATACGCAGTATTTT. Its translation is CASNGGAPSTDTQYF.

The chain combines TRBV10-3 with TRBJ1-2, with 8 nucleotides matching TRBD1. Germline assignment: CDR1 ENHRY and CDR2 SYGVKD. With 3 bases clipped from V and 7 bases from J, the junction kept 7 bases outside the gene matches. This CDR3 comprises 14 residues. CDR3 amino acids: CAISDRTGQSGYTF. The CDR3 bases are TGTGCCATCAGTGATCGGACAGGGCAAAGTGGCTACACCTTC.

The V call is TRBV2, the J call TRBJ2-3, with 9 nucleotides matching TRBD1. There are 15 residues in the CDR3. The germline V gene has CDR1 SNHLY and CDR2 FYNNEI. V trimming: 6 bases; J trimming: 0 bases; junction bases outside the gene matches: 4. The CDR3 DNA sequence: TGTGCCAGCAGAGGGGACAGGGCTAGCACAGATACGCAGTATTTT. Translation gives CASRGDRASTDTQYF.

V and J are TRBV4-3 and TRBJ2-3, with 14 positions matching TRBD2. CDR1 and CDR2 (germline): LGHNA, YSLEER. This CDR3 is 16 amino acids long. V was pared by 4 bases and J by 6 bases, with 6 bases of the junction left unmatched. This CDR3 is CASSPRLAGGLDTQYF. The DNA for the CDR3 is TGCGCCAGCAGCCCCCGACTAGCGGGGGGGCTGGATACGCAGTATTTT.

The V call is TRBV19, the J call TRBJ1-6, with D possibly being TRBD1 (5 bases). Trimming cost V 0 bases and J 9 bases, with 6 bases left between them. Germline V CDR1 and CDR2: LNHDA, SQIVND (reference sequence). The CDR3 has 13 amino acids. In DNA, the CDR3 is TGTGCCAGTAGTATAGACAGGGTTTCACCCCTCCACTTT. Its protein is CASSIDRVSPLHF. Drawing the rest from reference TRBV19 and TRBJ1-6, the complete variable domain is DGGITQSPKYLFRKEGQNVTLSCEQNLNHDAMYWYRQDPGQGLRLIYYSQIVNDFQKGDIAEGYSVSREKKESFPLTVTSAQKNPTAFYLCASSIDRVSPLHFGNGTRLTVT.

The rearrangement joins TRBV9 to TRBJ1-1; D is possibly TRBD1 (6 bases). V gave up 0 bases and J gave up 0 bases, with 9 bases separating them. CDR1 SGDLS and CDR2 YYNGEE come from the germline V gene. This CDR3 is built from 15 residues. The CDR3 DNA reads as TGTGCCAGCAGCGTAGGAGGGGGATTGAACACTGAAGCTTTCTTT. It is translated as CASSVGGGLNTEAFF.

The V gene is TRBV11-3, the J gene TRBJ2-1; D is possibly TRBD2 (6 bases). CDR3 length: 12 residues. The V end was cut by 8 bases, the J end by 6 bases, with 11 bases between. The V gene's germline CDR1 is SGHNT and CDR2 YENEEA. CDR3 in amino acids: CASSPGGNEQFF. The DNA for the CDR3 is TGTGCCAGCTCCCCCGGGGGCAATGAGCAGTTCTTC.

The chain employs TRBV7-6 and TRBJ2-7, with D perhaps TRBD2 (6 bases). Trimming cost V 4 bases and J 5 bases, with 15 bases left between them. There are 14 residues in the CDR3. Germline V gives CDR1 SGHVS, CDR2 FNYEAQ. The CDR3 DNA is TGTGCCAGCAGCTCACGGCGGCGGGGACACGAGCAGTACTTC. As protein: CASSSRRRGHEQYF.

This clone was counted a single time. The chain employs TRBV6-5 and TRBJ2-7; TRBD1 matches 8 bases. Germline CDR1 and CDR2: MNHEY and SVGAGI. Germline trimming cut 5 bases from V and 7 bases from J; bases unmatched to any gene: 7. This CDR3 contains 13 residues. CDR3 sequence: CASSKQGEGEQYF. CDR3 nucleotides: TGTGCCAGCAGTAAACAGGGGGAAGGGGAGCAGTACTTC.

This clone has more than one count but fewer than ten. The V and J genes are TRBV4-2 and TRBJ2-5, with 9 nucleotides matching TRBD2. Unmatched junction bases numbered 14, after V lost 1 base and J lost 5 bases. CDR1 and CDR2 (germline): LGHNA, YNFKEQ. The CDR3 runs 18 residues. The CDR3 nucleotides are TGTGCCAGCAGCCAAGGGGCTAGCGGGGCGGCCGTGGATGAGACCCAGTACTTC. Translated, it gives CASSQGASGAAVDETQYF.

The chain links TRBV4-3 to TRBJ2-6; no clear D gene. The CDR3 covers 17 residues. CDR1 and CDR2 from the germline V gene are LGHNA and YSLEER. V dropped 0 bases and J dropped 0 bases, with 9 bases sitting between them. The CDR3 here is CASSQDSPFSGANVLTF. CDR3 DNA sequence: TGCGCCAGCAGCCAAGATAGCCCCTTCTCTGGGGCCAACGTCCTGACTTTC.

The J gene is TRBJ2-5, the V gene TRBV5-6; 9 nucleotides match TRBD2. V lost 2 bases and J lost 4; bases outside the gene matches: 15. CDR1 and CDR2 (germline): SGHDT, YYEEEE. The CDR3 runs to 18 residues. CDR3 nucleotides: TGTGCCAGCAGCTTCCTTGGAGTAGCGGGAGATTCGGGAGAGACCCAGTACTTC. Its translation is CASSFLGVAGDSGETQYF.

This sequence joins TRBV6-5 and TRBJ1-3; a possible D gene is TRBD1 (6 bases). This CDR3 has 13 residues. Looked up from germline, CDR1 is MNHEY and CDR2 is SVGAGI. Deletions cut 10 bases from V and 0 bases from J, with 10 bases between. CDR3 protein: CATGQFSGNTIYF. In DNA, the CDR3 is TGTGCCACCGGACAGTTCTCTGGAAACACCATATATTTT.

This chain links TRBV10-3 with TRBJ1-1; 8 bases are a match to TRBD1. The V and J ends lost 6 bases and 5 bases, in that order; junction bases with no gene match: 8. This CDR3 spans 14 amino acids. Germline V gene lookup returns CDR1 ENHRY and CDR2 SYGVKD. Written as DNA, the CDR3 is TGTGCCATCAGCCCCCAGGGGGCTTCTACTGAAGCTTTCTTT. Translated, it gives CAISPQGASTEAFF.

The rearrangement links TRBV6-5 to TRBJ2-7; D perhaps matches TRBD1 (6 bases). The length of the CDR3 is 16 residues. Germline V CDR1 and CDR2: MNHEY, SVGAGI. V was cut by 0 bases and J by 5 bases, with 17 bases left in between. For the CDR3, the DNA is TGTGCCAGCAGTTACTCTCAGGGGACGGGCTCGAACGAGCAGTACTTC. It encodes CASSYSQGTGSNEQYF.